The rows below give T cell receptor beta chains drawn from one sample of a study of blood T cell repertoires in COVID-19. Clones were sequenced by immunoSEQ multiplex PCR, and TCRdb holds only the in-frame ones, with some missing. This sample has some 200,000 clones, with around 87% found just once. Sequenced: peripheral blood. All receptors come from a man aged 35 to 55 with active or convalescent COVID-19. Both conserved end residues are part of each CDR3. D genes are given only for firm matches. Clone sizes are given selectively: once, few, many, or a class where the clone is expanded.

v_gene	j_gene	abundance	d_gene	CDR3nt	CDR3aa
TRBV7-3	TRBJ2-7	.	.	TGTGCCAGCAGCTTAACGGTCTTAGGGGCCTACGAGCAGTACTTC	CASSLTVLGAYEQYF
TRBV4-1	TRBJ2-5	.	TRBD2	TGCGCCAGCAGCCAAGGTCTAGCGGGGAGGGAGACCCAGTACTTC	CASSQGLAGRETQYF
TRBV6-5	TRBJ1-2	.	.	TGTGCCAGCAGTTACTCGGGGCAGGGTTCTTATGGCTACACCTTC	CASSYSGQGSYGYTF
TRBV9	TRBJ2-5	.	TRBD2	TGTGCCAGCAGCGATAGCGGGGGGGCTCAAGAGACCCAGTACTTC	CASSDSGGAQETQYF
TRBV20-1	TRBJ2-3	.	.	TGCAGTGCTAGCGGTACAGATACGCAGTATTTT	CSASGTDTQYF
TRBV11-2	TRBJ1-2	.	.	TGTGCCAGCAGCTTAGCCGGGGATTCGGGCTACACCTTC	CASSLAGDSGYTF
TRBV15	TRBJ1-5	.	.	TGTGCCACCAGCAGACGGGAAGGGACTCAATTGCCGGGTAGCAATCAGCCCCAGCATTTT	CATSRREGTQLPGSNQPQHF
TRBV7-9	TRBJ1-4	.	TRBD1	TGTGCCAGCAGCCTGGGGACAGAGAATGAAAAACTGTTTTTT	CASSLGTENEKLFF
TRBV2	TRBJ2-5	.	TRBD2	TGTGCCGGATCCAAAGCGGGGGGGCCTAATCAAGAGACCCAGTACTTC	CAGSKAGGPNQETQYF
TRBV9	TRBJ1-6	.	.	TGTGCCAGCAACCCAGGGGAGGGTCTAAATTCACCCCTCCACTTT	CASNPGEGLNSPLHF
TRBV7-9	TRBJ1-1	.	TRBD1	TGTGCCAGCAGCTCAGGTGGTTCGACAGGGGGAACCGAAGCTTTCTTT	CASSSGGSTGGTEAFF
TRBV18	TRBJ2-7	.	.	TGTGCCAGCTCACCATTGCTGCAGGGGACCCACGAGCAGTACTTC	CASSPLLQGTHEQYF
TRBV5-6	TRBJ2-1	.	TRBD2	TGTGCCAGCAGCTCCGGACTAGCGGGGAGTTCCTACAATGAGCAGTTCTTC	CASSSGLAGSSYNEQFF
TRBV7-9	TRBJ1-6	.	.	TGTGCCAGCAGCCCGCAGGGGACCTATAATTCACCCCTCCACTTT	CASSPQGTYNSPLHF
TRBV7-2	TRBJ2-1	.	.	TGTGCCAGCAGCTTAGAGGGGTGGTATGAGCAGTTCTTC	CASSLEGWYEQFF
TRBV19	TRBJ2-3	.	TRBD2	TGTGCCTGTCGGCGGGGGGCGACTAGCGGGGGAGGAGATACGCAGTATTTT	CACRRGATSGGGDTQYF
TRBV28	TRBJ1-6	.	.	TGTGCCAGCACCCCGGCCTATAATTCACCCCTCCACTTT	CASTPAYNSPLHF
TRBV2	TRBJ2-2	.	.	TGTGCCAGCAGTCCACCAGGGTTCGGGGAGCTGTTTTTT	CASSPPGFGELFF
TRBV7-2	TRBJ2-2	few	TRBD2	TGTGCCAGCAGCTGGGGGGGAGCGAACACCGGGGAGCTGTTTTTT	CASSWGGANTGELFF
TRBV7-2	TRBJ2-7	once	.	TGTGCCAGCAGCTTACTTACCCGGTCCTACGAGCAGTACTTC	CASSLLTRSYEQYF
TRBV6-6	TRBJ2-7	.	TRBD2	TGTGCCAGCAGTTCGGGACTAGCGGGGGGGCTCTACGAGCAGTACTTC	CASSSGLAGGLYEQYF
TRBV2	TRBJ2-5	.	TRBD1	TGTGCCAGCAGTTCCGACAGGGCTCAAGAGACCCAGTACTTC	CASSSDRAQETQYF
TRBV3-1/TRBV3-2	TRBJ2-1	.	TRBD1	TGTGCCAGCAGGGGGACAGTTGATGGCAATGAGCAGTTCTTC	CASRGTVDGNEQFF
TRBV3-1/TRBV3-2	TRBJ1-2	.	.	TGTGCCAGCAGCCTCTCGGGAGGGAGCTATGGCTACACCTTC	CASSLSGGSYGYTF
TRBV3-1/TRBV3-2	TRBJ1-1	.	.	TGTGCCAGCAGCCAAAGTCTTGAGGTTCGGGGCACTGAAGCTTTCTTT	CASSQSLEVRGTEAFF
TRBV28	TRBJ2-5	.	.	TGTGCCAGCAGTTCCTCCCAAGAGACCCAGTACTTC	CASSSSQETQYF
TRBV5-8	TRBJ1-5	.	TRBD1	TGTGCCAGCAGCGGTGGGACAGTTAGCAATCAGCCCCAGCATTTT	CASSGGTVSNQPQHF
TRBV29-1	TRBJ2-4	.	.	TGCAGCGTTGATATGAAAAACATTCAGTACTTC	CSVDMKNIQYF
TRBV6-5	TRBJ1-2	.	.	TGTGCCAGCAGTTACCTCGGGAGGCCCGAGGGCTACACCTTC	CASSYLGRPEGYTF
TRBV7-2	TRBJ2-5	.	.	TGTGCCAGCAACCACGACAGGTTGGAGACCCAGTACTTC	CASNHDRLETQYF
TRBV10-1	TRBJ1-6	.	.	TGCGCCAGCAACCTCAGGGTAAAAGATTCACCCCTCCACTTT	CASNLRVKDSPLHF
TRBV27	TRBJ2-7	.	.	TGTGCCAGCAGTTTTCGAGAAAAGAACTACGAGCAGTACTTC	CASSFREKNYEQYF
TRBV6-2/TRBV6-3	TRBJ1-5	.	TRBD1	TGTGCCAGCAGCCGGACAGGGTTTAAGGAAAATCAGCCCCAGCATTTT	CASSRTGFKENQPQHF
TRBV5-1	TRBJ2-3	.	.	TGCGCCAGCAGCTTAACGGCAGCGAACACAGATACGCAGTATTTT	CASSLTAANTDTQYF
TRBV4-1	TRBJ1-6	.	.	TGCGCCAGCAGCCAAGTCGCAATACGAGGGTCTCAAGCCCATTCACCCCTCCACTTT	CASSQVAIRGSQAHSPLHF
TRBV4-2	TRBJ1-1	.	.	TGTGCCAGCAGCAAGGTGGTGAGGGGCGGGGGCACTGAAGCTTTCTTT	CASSKVVRGGGTEAFF
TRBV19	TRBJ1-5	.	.	TGTGCCAGTAGTATACTGAGGACAATTAGCAATCAGCCCCAGCATTTT	CASSILRTISNQPQHF
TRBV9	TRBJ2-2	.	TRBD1	TGTGCCAGCAGCGTAGAACGGGACAGTCGAATAGGGGAGCTGTTTTTT	CASSVERDSRIGELFF
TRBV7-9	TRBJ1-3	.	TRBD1	TGTGCCAGCAGCCATTTTGGACAGGCCCGAAACACCATATATTTT	CASSHFGQARNTIYF
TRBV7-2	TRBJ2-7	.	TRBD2	TGTGCCAGCAGCCCGACTAGCGGGAACTCCTACGAGCAGTACTTC	CASSPTSGNSYEQYF
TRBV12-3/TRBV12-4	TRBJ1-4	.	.	TGTGCCAGCAGTTTTGAGTCTGGACAGTTTTTT	CASSFESGQFF
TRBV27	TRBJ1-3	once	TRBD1	TGTGCCAGCAGTTTATCACCTGACAGGGGTCCTGGAAACACCATATATTTT	CASSLSPDRGPGNTIYF
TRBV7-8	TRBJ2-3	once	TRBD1	TGTGCCAGCAGCTTCCGGGACAGGCACACAGATACGCAGTATTTT	CASSFRDRHTDTQYF
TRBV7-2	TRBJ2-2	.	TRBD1	TGTGCCAGCAGCCCCGACGAACAGGGGACGCGGACCGGGGAGCTGTTTTTT	CASSPDEQGTRTGELFF
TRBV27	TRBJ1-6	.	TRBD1	TGTGCCAGCAAACAGGGGCTCAATTCACCCCTCCACTTT	CASKQGLNSPLHF
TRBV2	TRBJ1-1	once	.	TGTGCCAGCAGTATAGAGGTCGTATTTACTGAAGCTTTCTTT	CASSIEVVFTEAFF
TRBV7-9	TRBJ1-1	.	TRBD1	TGTGCCGGACAGGGGGCGAACACTGAAGCTTTCTTT	CAGQGANTEAFF
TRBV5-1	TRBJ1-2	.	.	TGCGCCAGCAGCTTGACCGCTGAGGGTGGCTACACCTTC	CASSLTAEGGYTF
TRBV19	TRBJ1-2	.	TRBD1	TGTGCCAGTACGAAGTTGGGGACAGGGGACCTTCGGGTCTATGGCTACACCTTC	CASTKLGTGDLRVYGYTF
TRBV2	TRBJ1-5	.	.	TGTGCCCTGCGGGCCTATAGCAATCAGCCCCAGCATTTT	CALRAYSNQPQHF
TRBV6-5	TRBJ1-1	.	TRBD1	TGTGCCAGCAAACTCAACAGGGGGGAGAACACTGAAGCTTTCTTT	CASKLNRGENTEAFF